This T cell receptor (beta chain) was captured by sequencing in a study of shared clonotypes between healthy human individuals. Measured with immunoSEQ multiplex PCR; TCRdb has only the in-frame clones, and not every one. In the table there are about 2.4 million clones, approximately 90% of which are singletons. Deletions cut 3 bases from V and 0 bases from J, with 8 bases between. CDR3 length: 14 residues. Germline assignment: CDR1 MDHEN and CDR2 SYDVKM. This clonotype originated in a man in his late teens or twenties in good health. Material: naive CD4+ T cells sorted from blood. Subset here: CD45RA+ positively selected. J is TRBJ1-1 and V is TRBV28; D is ambiguous. The CDR3 loop is CASSFRRLNTEAFF. The CDR3 region has the DNA TGTGCCAGCAGTTTCAGACGGTTGAACACTGAAGCTTTCTTT.